These 17 T cell receptor beta chains came from one sample sequenced in a study of blood T cell repertoires in COVID-19. Repertoires were generated with immunoSEQ multiplex PCR, while TCRdb's copy carries only in-frame clones and drops some. The sample lists around 450,000 clones; about 85% were seen once. The source material was PBMCs or T cells enriched from blood (not recorded which). Receptors originate from a woman aged 18-29 years who had recovered from COVID-19.

The gene calls are TRBV7-8 and TRBJ2-2; 8 bases fit TRBD1. CDR3 length: 14 residues. Germline CDR1 SGHVS, CDR2 FQNEAQ. Trimming removed 4 bases from V and 3 bases from J; junction bases left unmatched: 1. DNA for the CDR3: TGTGCCAGCAGCTCGACAGGGGACACCGGGGAGCTGTTTTTT. It yields the protein CASSSTGDTGELFF. Full variable domain (remainder filled in from reference TRBV7-8 and TRBJ2-2): GAGVSQSPRYKVAKRGQDVALRCDPISGHVSLFWYQQALGQGPEFLTYFQNEAQLDKSGLPSDRFFAERPEGSVSTLKIQRTQQEDSAVYLCASSSTGDTGELFFGEGSRLTVL.

The chain is built from TRBV9 and TRBJ1-1; maybe TRBD1 (5 bases). There are 17 residues in the CDR3. V was trimmed by 4 bases and J by 0 bases, leaving 19 bases between them. CDR1 and CDR2 (germline): SGDLS, YYNGEE. CDR3 nucleotides: TGTGCCAGCAGCTACGGGGGAAGGGTTGGACTGAACACTGAAGCTTTCTTT. Protein product: CASSYGGRVGLNTEAFF.

The chain recombines TRBV7-9 with TRBJ1-4; D not resolved. With 5 bases removed from V and 8 bases from J, the gap between germline ends came to 9 bases. Germline V gene lookup returns CDR1 SEHNR and CDR2 FQNEAQ (reference sequence). The CDR3 has 12 amino acids. In DNA form, the CDR3 reads TGTGCCAGCAGCCTAACCGGGGAAAAACTGTTTTTT. Translated, it gives CASSLTGEKLFF.

The rearrangement links TRBV5-5 to TRBJ2-3, with 12 nucleotides matching TRBD2. The CDR3 totals 17 residues. CDR1 and CDR2 (germline): SGHKS, YYEKEE (reference sequence). V shed 4 bases and J 0 bases; nucleotides not matched to a gene: 6. Here the CDR3 DNA reads TGTGCCAGCAGCCGCCTGACTAGCGGGGGAAGCACAGATACGCAGTATTTT. Its protein product is CASSRLTSGGSTDTQYF.

The J gene is TRBJ1-1, the V gene TRBV19; D might be TRBD1 (5 bases). The CDR3 runs 13 residues. Deletions cut 3 bases from V and 8 bases from J, with 13 bases between. Per germline, CDR1 LNHDA and CDR2 SQIVND (reference sequence). This CDR3 reads CASSIRGFREAFF. CDR3 in DNA: TGTGCCAGTAGTATTCGGGGGTTCAGGGAAGCTTTCTTT.

The chain links TRBV15 to TRBJ1-2; D not certain. The germline V gene encodes CDR1 LNHNV and CDR2 YYDKDF (reference sequence). V was shortened by 0 bases and J by 2 bases, with 10 bases between the two germline ends. CDR3 length: 15 residues. The CDR3 DNA is TGTGCCACCAGCAGAGATGGAGGGTTGAACTATGGCTACACCTTC. Translating gives CATSRDGGLNYGYTF. Variable domain in full (rest from reference TRBV15 and TRBJ1-2): DAMVIQNPRYQVTQFGKPVTLSCSQTLNHNVMYWYQQKSSQAPKLLFHYYDKDFNNEADTPDNFQSRRPNTSFCFLDIRSPGLGDTAMYLCATSRDGGLNYGYTFGSGTRLTVV.

V usage is TRBV7-9 and J usage is TRBJ2-3; 9 bases agree with TRBD2. Germline loops: CDR1 SEHNR, CDR2 FQNEAQ (reference sequence). This CDR3 region has 16 residues. With V trimmed by 4 bases and J by 3 bases, 8 bases remained unmatched. The CDR3 sequence: CASSSQAGGKTDTQYF. The CDR3 nucleotides are TGTGCCAGCAGCTCCCAAGCGGGGGGAAAGACAGATACGCAGTATTTT.

This clone was seen only a few times. This chain connects TRBV13 to TRBJ1-1; TRBD1 aligns across 8 bases. CDR3 length: 15 amino acids. Germline lookup yields CDR1 PRHDT and CDR2 FYEKMQ (reference sequence). The junction had 12 bases not matched to a gene; V was cut back by 5 bases and J by 7 bases. This CDR3 is CASSPMGQELYEAFF. The CDR3 bases are TGTGCCAGCAGCCCGATGGGACAGGAACTCTATGAAGCTTTCTTT.

This sequence joins TRBV6-4 and TRBJ1-1; D may be TRBD1 (5 bases). Between the trimmed V and J ends, which lost 3 bases and 1 base, there was a span of 6 bases. The CDR3 contains 13 residues. CDR1 MRHNA and CDR2 SNTAGT come from the germline V gene. The CDR3 region is CASSDQGNTEAFF. CDR3 in DNA: TGTGCCAGCAGTGATCAGGGGAACACTGAAGCTTTCTTT.

The chain employs TRBV5-4 and TRBJ1-1, with unresolved D. Germline V gene lookup returns CDR1 SGHNT and CDR2 YYREEE (reference sequence). V gave up 0 bases and J gave up 4 bases, with 10 bases separating them. The CDR3 sequence is 14 residues long. CDR3 coding DNA: TGTGCCAGCAGCTTGGCAGATAAGTCCACTGAAGCTTTCTTT. Translating it yields CASSLADKSTEAFF. Looking up the rest from reference TRBV5-4 and TRBJ1-1 gives the full variable domain: ETGVTQSPTHLIKTRGQQVTLRCSSQSGHNTVSWYQQALGQGPQFIFQYYREEENGRGNFPPRFSGLQFPNYSSELNVNALELDDSALYLCASSLADKSTEAFFGQGTRLTVV.

The gene calls are TRBV27 and TRBJ2-2, with D perhaps TRBD2 (6 bases). The CDR3 runs to 15 residues. V lost 5 bases, J lost 1 base, and 11 bases lay in between. CDR1 MNHEY and CDR2 SMNVEV come from the germline V gene (reference sequence). As DNA, the CDR3 is TGTGCCAGCAGTCCGTCCGGGAGGAACACCGGGGAGCTGTTTTTT. Its protein product is CASSPSGRNTGELFF.

This chain links TRBV10-3 with TRBJ2-1; tentatively, D is TRBD2 (5 bases). Trimming removed 6 bases from V and 4 bases from J, with 16 bases in between. The CDR3 is 15 amino acids. Germline values: CDR1 ENHRY, CDR2 SYGVKD. In nucleotides, the CDR3 is TGTGCCATCAGGCCCGCCAGCGGTGGTTACAATGAGCAGTTCTTC. Protein sequence: CAIRPASGGYNEQFF.

This clone was seen only a few times. The chain has TRBV30 and TRBJ2-5, with D possibly called TRBD1 or TRBD2 (7 bases each). Per the germline V gene, CDR1 is GTSNPN and CDR2 is SVGIG (reference sequence). V was trimmed by 5 bases and J by 1 base, leaving 17 bases between them. This CDR3 is 15 amino acids long. The CDR3 loop is CAWDREGGSQETQYF. The CDR3 nucleotides are TGTGCCTGGGACAGGGAGGGCGGGTCCCAAGAGACCCAGTACTTC.

The chain uses TRBV7-3 and TRBJ1-6, with a possible D match to TRBD1 (6 bases). Per the germline V gene, CDR1 is SGHTA and CDR2 is FQGTGA. Trimming took off 3 bases at V and 8 bases at J, with 11 bases between the two ends. This CDR3 has 14 amino acids. The CDR3 protein is CASSFGRGDSPLHF. The CDR3 nucleotides are TGTGCCAGCAGCTTCGGCAGGGGAGATTCACCCCTCCACTTT.

The genes are TRBV7-9 and TRBJ2-3, with TRBD1 identical over 10 bases. The CDR3 spans 14 residues. Germline V gives CDR1 SEHNR, CDR2 FQNEAQ (reference sequence). J lost 6 bases, V lost 4 bases, and 4 bases had no gene match. For the CDR3, the DNA is TGTGCCAGCAGCTGGGGACAGGGGATCGATACGCAGTATTTT. This translates into CASSWGQGIDTQYF.

The chain joins TRBV18 to TRBJ1-1; 10 bases match TRBD1. This CDR3 comprises 16 residues. After removal of 3 bases from V and 1 base from J, the junction contained 5 bases not matched to a gene. Germline V lookup: CDR1 KGHSH, CDR2 LQKENI. The CDR3 DNA is TGTGCCAGCTCACCTCCGACAGGGGGCTCGAACACTGAAGCTTTCTTT. As protein: CASSPPTGGSNTEAFF.

This clone was picked up a small number of times. The V and J genes are TRBV19 and TRBJ1-5; unclear D gene. Germline V gene sequence: CDR1 LNHDA, CDR2 SQIVND (reference sequence). The length of the CDR3 is 14 residues. V lost 7 bases, J lost 1 base, and 11 bases lay in between. CDR3 coding DNA: TGTGCCAGTAATACAGTGCTAAGCAATCAGCCCCAGCATTTT. It yields the protein CASNTVLSNQPQHF. Variable domain in full (rest from reference TRBV19 and TRBJ1-5): DGGITQSPKYLFRKEGQNVTLSCEQNLNHDAMYWYRQDPGQGLRLIYYSQIVNDFQKGDIAEGYSVSREKKESFPLTVTSAQKNPTAFYLCASNTVLSNQPQHFGDGTRLSIL.